This TCR beta chain appears in the sequencing data of a study of cytomegalovirus exposure and HLA in healthy donors (dated by TCRdb to between 2016 and 2019). For the wider study: An earlier analysis of roughly 500 of the donors reported around 280 Gb of sequence data and 95 million to 130 million unique TCR beta sequences obtained from about 180 million T cells. Approximately 300 gigabases of sequencing data and 70 million to 100 million unique TCR sequences made up an early release that covered over 550 HLA-typed donors. The genetic ancestry cluster associated with self-reported Caucasian donors included 80% to 90% of the approximately 400 genotyped donors. The study was designed to test whether signatures of past pathogen exposure could be identified by cataloging public T cell receptors. The T cell repertoires of under 700 subjects were profiled by immunosequencing and related to cytomegalovirus serostatus. Along with the approximately 700-subject first cohort, a separate validation cohort of over a hundred different subjects was used. To predict cytomegalovirus infection status, the study combined high-throughput TCR immunosequencing, statistical association of individual TCRs with disease status, and machine learning. To study patterns of TCR occurrence, a later analysis re-analyzed previously published TCR beta repertoires from 650 to 750 donors and added high-resolution HLA genotyping. In the later analysis, no new phenotypic data were used to find candidate immune exposures; instead, reliance was placed on TCR beta sequences and their occurrence across donors. In an earlier analysis of 587 of the donors, high-throughput TCR beta sequencing was used to judge whether each TCR beta V gene segment behaved as functional or pseudogenic. Donor age, sex, ethnicity and CMV serostatus were compiled together with the repertoire data. In a later genetic analysis, genome-wide SNP genotypes for about 55% of the roughly 700 donors were used, and that subset was treated as a discovery cohort. All discovery cohort repertoires had been generated using a single sequencing platform. Both class I and class II loci were covered by HLA typing, at four-digit resolution. Typing coverage varied by locus: roughly 629-630 donors for A, B, C, DRB1 and DQB1; approximately 560 for DQA1; approximately 610 for DPA1; about 450 for DPB1. Several DR-DQ haplotypes were handled as single units for association and clustering, since linkage in the cohort was strong. Among about 390 genotyped donors of the cohort, an average of around 240,000 unique TCR beta nucleotide sequences were sequenced per donor, roughly a sixth of them non-productive. Broader findings and caveats from the paper: Several of the top co-occurrence clusters appeared to be linked to parvovirus B19, influenza, CMV and Epstein-Barr virus, according to a later analysis. Because HLA typing was missing for some donors at each locus, association tests included only the typed subset. Around 16 rarely observed V segments, including chromosome 9 orphons, were excluded from the earlier analysis of about 500 of the donors because counts were too low. Most CMV-associated TCR beta chains appeared to be HLA-restricted in a later analysis, and the HLA associations seemed to be driven largely by CMV exposure. The only immune exposure information available for the cohort was CMV serostatus. In an earlier analysis of over 550 of the donors, most TCR beta V segments were observed in productive rearrangements about 90% or about 30% of the time, broadly matching IMGT annotations. Strong co-occurrence of HLA alleles, especially DR and DQ, made assigning TCR associations to individual alleles difficult. In both the original and validation cohorts, the classifier was reported to diagnose cytomegalovirus status with high specificity and sensitivity. The authors suggested that the approach could potentially be generalized to other disease states and immunological phenotypes. A later analysis found that TCR association rates varied across HLA loci, with DRB1 alleles showing the most associated TCRs and HLA-C alleles the fewest. This cohort had only TCR beta chains sequenced, and the lack of alpha or paired-chain data limited which features could be detected. The presence/absence analyses assumed that sequencing depth was roughly uniform across donors, and that assumption may not be true. Linkage disequilibrium might explain the correlated functional status among segregating V segments, but an unknown experimental factor could not be ruled out. In a later genetic analysis, a missense DCLRE1C variant was associated with V-gene and J-gene trimming of TCR beta chains, and the association was replicated in an independent cohort. Because the 87-base-pair reads could not distinguish some IMGT-functional V segments, including TRBV6-2 and TRBV6-3, those segments were excluded. Compared with the roughly 600-donor mean, donors in an Asian-associated ancestry cluster had fewer N-insertions in productive TCRs, according to a later genetic analysis. In the study, about 150 TCR beta chains were listed as associated with cytomegalovirus. A further reported finding was that TCR beta sequences accurately predicted the HLA-A and HLA-B alleles for most subjects in the first cohort. A cluster of highly shared sequence variants was judged likely to represent a technical artifact of the sequencing pipeline. Compared with equally common non-associated chains, HLA-associated TCR beta chains in a later analysis were more clonally expanded and had lower generation probabilities. At a false discovery rate of 0.05, a later analysis linked around 15,000 TCR beta sequences to specific HLA alleles. While some public TCRs were present in many individuals, most TCR sequences turned up only very rarely across donors. Three of the identified cytomegalovirus-associated TCR beta chains were confirmed in vitro to be specific for cytomegalovirus antigens.

In total, approximately 610 healthy bone marrow donors made up the cohort. All cohort members were sampled while nominally healthy, although unrecorded immune exposures were likely present. The donor was CMV seronegative and belonged to the group of under 400 seronegative cohort members. A peripheral blood sample was provided by each donor, and peripheral blood mononuclear cells were used for TCR beta sequencing. The Qiagen DNeasy Blood Extraction Kit was used to extract genomic DNA from the blood cell samples. On this clone itself: Its target antigen remains unknown. One base away there is no much larger clone; base qualities are not given.

The method behind the library was the immunoSEQ multiplex PCR assay. For the multiplex PCR, a mixture combining 60 forward primers for TCR Vbeta segments and 13 reverse primers for TCR Jbeta segments was used. The CDR3 region of rearranged TCR beta genes was amplified from genomic DNA by a multiplex PCR assay. The amplified TCR beta libraries were sequenced on the Illumina HiSeq System as 87-base-pair reads. The authors processed their data as follows. A later analysis tallied 75 million to 95 million unique TCR beta chains across the 600 to 700 repertoires, and about 12 million of those chains were shared by two or more donors. Raw reads were error-corrected and collapsed into unique sequences by a nearest-neighbor algorithm in which closely related sequences were merged to remove PCR and sequencing errors. V, D and J gene segments were assigned by aligning CDR3 sequences to IMGT reference sequences. For a sequence to be retained, a match of at least six nucleotides was required to both a V gene segment and a J gene segment. Rearrangements were called productive when the CDR3 lacked stop codons and stayed in frame with V and J; all others were non-productive. Following IMGT convention, CDR3 was defined as the stretch from the second conserved V-encoded cysteine to the conserved J-encoded phenylalanine. In an earlier analysis of approximately 590 of the donors, sequences lacking an unambiguous match to a single V gene segment were excluded. In an earlier analysis of roughly 600 of the donors, a V segment was called functional when productive rearrangements were above 56.7%, and segregating when the standard deviation between donors exceeded 5%. A statistical classification framework was built to diagnose cytomegalovirus status from the catalog of TCR beta chain sequences. A later analysis assigned V and J genes by comparing TCR nucleotide sequences with IMGT/GENE-DB human TR gene sequences. Using the TCRdist pipeline, a later analysis assigned CDR3 sequences along with most-parsimonious VDJ recombination scenarios. In a later analysis, every TCR beta chain was defined by the combination of its CDR3 amino acid sequence and its V-gene family, and reads without a unique V-gene family were dropped. As a way to deal with suspected cross-contamination and a sequencing artifact, a later analysis dropped 500 to 700 nucleotide sequences that were highly shared and had low generation probability. In a later analysis, a clonal expansion index for each public chain was calculated from normalized within-repertoire ranks of inferred template counts. In a later analysis, generation probabilities were computed using a VDJ recombination model fitted to out-of-frame rearrangements, and the results were checked against IGoR. A later analysis scored TCR-TCR, TCR-HLA and TCR-CMV co-occurrence with hypergeometric tests, applying a repertoire-size bias correction to TCR pairs. False discovery rates were estimated in a later analysis by permuting HLA or CMV assignments 20 times. A later analysis grouped co-occurring TCRs with DBSCAN, adding TCRdist sequence similarity when clustering within HLA-allele-positive subsets. Co-occurrence clustering excluded repertoires with fewer than 30,000 or more than 120,000 public chains, plus five with anomalous nucleotide sharing. TCRdb provides this immuneACCESS table in a form limited to in-frame rearrangements. Some clones are lacking; in checked studies, under half of them reflect an unresolved V gene, and why the rest are absent is not known. That table gives V, J and clone size, and the DNA gave D and trimming. The sample table lists 100,000 or so clones, approximately 81% of them with a count of one. The ten largest clones capture 1.3% of the sample.

V is pared back by 0 bases and J by 6 bases, with 11 bases lying between the germline termini. Reading the germline V gene gives CDR1 MGHRA and CDR2 YSYEKL. Taken from cysteine to phenylalanine, the CDR3 has 14 residues. Of all the DNA, just the CDR3 is kept, 42 bases in frame from base 1. Sequencing was carried out using PBMCs. This clonotype was obtained from a man aged 25-40 years in good health and CMV-seronegative. The chain was built from TRBV4-1 and TRBJ1-2; a weak D assignment points to TRBD1 (5 bases agree). The CDR3 loop reads CASSQEWEGNGYTF. The DNA is as follows: TGCGCCAGCAGCCAAGAATGGGAGGGGAATGGCTACACCTTC.